The sequence of this T cell receptor beta chain was determined in a study of blood T cell repertoires in COVID-19. Study-wide context: Italy, Spain and the United States were the sources of the convalescent and acute COVID-19 samples.

Germline CDR1 and CDR2: KGHSH and LQKENI. V lost 2 bases and J lost 0, with 11 bases in between. The CDR3 length is 16 residues. Clones were sequenced by immunoSEQ multiplex PCR, and TCRdb holds only the in-frame ones, with some missing. The table includes 70,000 or so clones, 86% detected once. This chain joins TRBV18 and TRBJ1-5; D remains ambiguous. The source material was peripheral blood. This TCR derives from a man in his 70s with active or convalescent COVID-19. The CDR3 DNA reads TGTGCCAGCTCACCAGATAGAGGTAATAGCAATCAGCCCCAGCATTTT. Protein: CASSPDRGNSNQPQHF.